Listed here is a single T cell receptor (beta chain). The antigen is unknown. The record originates from a study of cytomegalovirus exposure and HLA in healthy donors. Study-wide results and caveats: Later genetic work tied a missense DCLRE1C variant to beta-chain V and J trimming. Confirmation in vitro established that a few CMV-associated chains were specific for CMV antigens. A later analysis reportedly found fewer N-insertions in an Asian-associated ancestry cluster than the roughly 670-donor mean. The later analysis indicated that the majority of CMV-associated TCR beta chains appeared HLA-restricted.

The germline V gene has CDR1 SGHDT and CDR2 YYEEEE. Trimming removed 2 bases at V and 3 bases at J, with 15 bases between. The CDR3 extends over 15 amino acids. Primers: 60 Vbeta forward and 13 Jbeta reverse. Sequencing was performed with immunoSEQ multiplex PCR; in TCRdb, only in-frame clones are kept and a portion is missing. The data show some 140,000 clones, around 74% seen once. The genes are TRBV5-6 and TRBJ2-7, with D maybe TRBD1 (5 bases). Sequencing was done on a sample of PBMCs. The sequence derives from a man younger than 30 in good health and CMV-seropositive. The CDR3 DNA reads as TGTGCCAGCAGCTTAAGTACCGACAGCCTCTACGAGCAGTACTTC. Its translation: CASSLSTDSLYEQYF.